This T cell receptor (beta chain) is drawn from a study of blood T cells in healthy people across ages. A J-beta primer mix and a sample-barcoded 5' primer were used in a second PCR of about 7 to 12 cycles. TCRdb called the 5' RACE reads again in MiXCR, with one record for every CDR3 protein. This table holds about 730,000 distinct CDR3 sequences, 43% found once. A few counts support this clonotype. The sequence was collected from a woman aged 60-70 years in good health. Specimen: blood.

CDR3: CASSYSGSYNSPLHF. Here the CDR3 DNA reads TGTGCCAGCAGTTACTCAGGCTCCTATAATTCACCCCTCCACTTT. This chain connects TRBV6-5 to TRBJ1-6; no reliable D call. CDR1 and CDR2 (germline): MNHEY, SVGAGI. The CDR3 covers 15 residues. V was shortened by 0 bases and J by 0 bases, with 3 bases between the two germline ends.